A selection of T cell receptor beta chains follows, all from one sample in a study of blood T cell repertoires in COVID-19. The method was immunoSEQ multiplex PCR; TCRdb's version includes in-frame clones alone and lacks a portion of them. Of 210,000 or so clones listed, around 86% are singletons. The material sequenced was peripheral blood. The source is a human donor in a cohort sampled during active COVID-19. Both conserved end residues are part of each CDR3. D genes are given only for firm matches. The size field is filled for only some rows; it gives once, few, many or a size class.

j_gene | abundance | d_gene | v_gene | CDR3nt | CDR3aa
TRBJ1-6 | few | TRBD1 | TRBV24-1 | TGTGCCACCAGTGATGGGACAGGGGGTAATTCACCCCTCCACTTT | CATSDGTGGNSPLHF
TRBJ2-7 | - | - | TRBV5-6 | TGTGCCAGCAGCTTGGTTTCTGTTAACGAGCAGTACTTC | CASSLVSVNEQYF
TRBJ2-1 | few | TRBD2 | TRBV23-1 | TGCGCCAGTCTAACGGGACTAGCGGACACAATCTCCTACAATGAGCAGTTCTTC | CASLTGLADTISYNEQFF
TRBJ2-7 | - | TRBD1 | TRBV5-6 | TGTGCCAGCAGCTTGGGGACAGGATCTAGGACCTACGAGCAGTACTTC | CASSLGTGSRTYEQYF
TRBJ2-2 | - | - | TRBV7-9 | TGTGCCAGCAGCCTGCGGGCGAACACCGGGGAGCTGTTTTTT | CASSLRANTGELFF
TRBJ1-4 | - | - | TRBV4-1 | TGCGCCAGCAGCCCCAGGGGCGTGTGGGAAAAACTGTTTTTT | CASSPRGVWEKLFF
TRBJ1-1 | - | - | TRBV11-3 | TGTGCCAGCAGCTTCCAGGGAGGGAACACTGAAGCTTTCTTT | CASSFQGGNTEAFF
TRBJ2-7 | - | TRBD1 | TRBV18 | TGTGCCAGCTCACCACTGGACAGGGGTAACGAGCAGTACTTC | CASSPLDRGNEQYF
TRBJ2-1 | few | - | TRBV5-8 | TGTGCCAGCAGCTCATGGGGCAGGGCCCTGAATGAGCAGTTCTTC | CASSSWGRALNEQFF
TRBJ1-2 | - | - | TRBV28 | TGTGCCAGCAGTGGGGGCGGGGGACCTAACTATGGCTACACCTTC | CASSGGGGPNYGYTF
TRBJ1-2 | - | - | TRBV5-1 | TGCGCCAGCAGCACCTCGACAGCAGCTAACTATGGCTACACCTTC | CASSTSTAANYGYTF
TRBJ2-7 | - | - | TRBV13 | TGTGCCAGCAGCTCCACCGCTAGCAGCCCCTACGAGCAGTACTTC | CASSSTASSPYEQYF
TRBJ2-5 | - | - | TRBV27 | TGTGCCAGCAGTCCCTACAGGGCTGGGGAGGGAGAGACCCAGTACTTC | CASSPYRAGEGETQYF
TRBJ2-5 | - | - | TRBV2 | TGTGCCAGCAGTGAATGGGACACCCCCGGGACCCAGTACTTC | CASSEWDTPGTQYF
TRBJ1-4 | once | - | TRBV11-2 | TGTGCCAGCAGCCCGAGGACAGCCCTGAATGAAAAACTGTTTTTT | CASSPRTALNEKLFF
TRBJ1-1 | - | - | TRBV18 | TGTGCCAGCTCCTTGAGTTCCGGCACTGAAGCTTTCTTT | CASSLSSGTEAFF
TRBJ1-1 | - | TRBD1 | TRBV7-9 | TGTGCCAGCAGCTCGCCGGGACAGGGGGTGAGTGCTTTCTTT | CASSSPGQGVSAFF
TRBJ2-7 | once | - | TRBV27 | TGTGCCAGCAGGAAGCATAGCGGTAACTACGAGCAGTACTTC | CASRKHSGNYEQYF
TRBJ2-3 | - | TRBD2 | TRBV7-2 | TGTGCCAGCAGCTTGCGGGAGAGCTACACAGATACGCAGTATTTT | CASSLRESYTDTQYF
TRBJ2-5 | - | TRBD2 | TRBV7-9 | TGTGCCAGCAGCTCCCCTAGGCGGGAGCCCCAAGAGACCCAGTACTTC | CASSSPRREPQETQYF
TRBJ2-7 | - | - | TRBV5-1 | TGCGCCAGCAGCTTGGCGGGGGTTCCCACGGGGCAGTACTTC | CASSLAGVPTGQYF
TRBJ2-1 | - | - | TRBV10-3 | TGTGCCATCAGTGAGAGTCTTAGCCCGGGGGACAATGAGCAGTTCTTC | CAISESLSPGDNEQFF
TRBJ2-6 | - | - | TRBV7-2 | TGTGCCAGCTTAAAACAGGGAGCTGGGGCCAACGTCCTGACTTTC | CASLKQGAGANVLTF
TRBJ1-5 | - | - | TRBV19 | TGTGCCAGTAGTATAGATCGAGGCCGGCAGTTCCAGCCCCAGCATTTT | CASSIDRGRQFQPQHF
TRBJ2-7 | - | - | TRBV3-1/TRBV3-2 | TGTGCCAGCAGCCAAGGGGCCTCTAACTCTTTC | CASSQGASNSF
TRBJ2-7 | - | - | TRBV30 | TGTGCCTGGAGTGTTTCCGGAGCCGAGCAGTACTTC | CAWSVSGAEQYF
TRBJ1-5 | - | - | TRBV6-5 | TGTGCCAGCAGGCTAAACTGGAATCAGCCCCAGCATTTT | CASRLNWNQPQHF
TRBJ1-6 | - | - | TRBV3-1/TRBV3-2 | TGTGCCAGCAGGCTTCTGGGGACGGGAGATAATTCACCCCTCCACTTT | CASRLLGTGDNSPLHF
TRBJ1-2 | - | TRBD1 | TRBV9 | TGTGCCAGCAGCGCAGGGGACAGATCTAACTATGGCTACACCTTC | CASSAGDRSNYGYTF
TRBJ2-2 | - | TRBD2 | TRBV28 | TGTGCCAGCAGTCCATGGACTAGCGGGAGTTCCGGGGAGCTGTTTTTT | CASSPWTSGSSGELFF
TRBJ1-2 | - | - | TRBV14 | TGTGCCAGCAGCCAGGGAGGGACCTATGGCTACACCTTC | CASSQGGTYGYTF
TRBJ1-1 | - | - | TRBV14 | TGTGCCAGCAGCCAGGGGGCAGGGACTGAAGCTTTCTTT | CASSQGAGTEAFF
TRBJ1-3 | once | - | TRBV3-1/TRBV3-2 | TGTGCCAGCAGCCAAGCCGGTGGAAACACCATATATTTT | CASSQAGGNTIYF
TRBJ2-6 | - | TRBD1 | TRBV6-2/TRBV6-3 | TGTGCCAGCAGTGGACAGGGGGCGCCTGGGGCCAACGTCCTGACTTTC | CASSGQGAPGANVLTF
TRBJ1-1 | - | - | TRBV7-9 | TGTGCCAGCAGCTTTTCAGGTCCCTGGACTGAAGCTTTCTTT | CASSFSGPWTEAFF
TRBJ2-2 | - | TRBD1 | TRBV19 | TGTGCCAGTAGGAATATACCGGGACAGGGGACCGGGGAGCTGTTTTTT | CASRNIPGQGTGELFF
TRBJ1-1 | once | - | TRBV27 | TGTGCCAGCAGTTTATGGCGGGGGCGCGGGGCTGAAGCTTTCTTT | CASSLWRGRGAEAFF
TRBJ2-3 | - | TRBD2 | TRBV28 | TGTGCCAGCAGTTTCAGCCTAGCGGACACAGATACGCAGTATTTT | CASSFSLADTDTQYF
TRBJ1-4 | - | TRBD1 | TRBV30 | TGTGCCTGGAGGGAACAGGGGTCTAATGAAAAACTGTTTTTT | CAWREQGSNEKLFF
TRBJ2-3 | - | - | TRBV27 | TGTGCCAGCAGTTTTGGAGGGCGCACAGATACGCAGTATTTT | CASSFGGRTDTQYF
TRBJ2-3 | - | - | TRBV4-3 | TGCGCCAGCAGCCAAGGGAAGGGCGGCGGGGTCAGCACAGATACGCAGTATTTT | CASSQGKGGGVSTDTQYF
TRBJ2-6 | - | TRBD2 | TRBV5-1 | TGCGCCAGCAGCTTGATCGGGAGGTCTGGGGCCAACGTCCTGACTTTC | CASSLIGRSGANVLTF
TRBJ2-7 | - | TRBD1 | TRBV30 | TGTGCCTGGAGTGGGGGACAGGGGGCCTACGAGCAGTACTTC | CAWSGGQGAYEQYF
TRBJ1-1 | - | TRBD1 | TRBV7-8 | TGTGCCAGCAGCTTGACAGGGGCCACTGAAGCTTTCTTT | CASSLTGATEAFF
TRBJ2-1 | - | TRBD2 | TRBV7-2 | TGTGCCAGCAGCTTTCGGACTAGCGGGAAAGGGGGTGAGCAGTTCTTC | CASSFRTSGKGGEQFF
TRBJ2-7 | few | TRBD1 | TRBV19 | TGTGCCAGTAGTTTACAGGGGGCGCGTTACGAGCAGTACTTC | CASSLQGARYEQYF
TRBJ2-5 | few | TRBD2 | TRBV6-5 | TGTGCCAGCAGGGGACTAGCGGGAGTCGAGACCCAGTACTTC | CASRGLAGVETQYF
TRBJ2-7 | - | TRBD2 | TRBV5-1 | TGCGCCAGCAGCCGAACTAGCGGCTCCTACGAGCAGTACTTC | CASSRTSGSYEQYF
TRBJ2-1 | few | - | TRBV4-2 | TGTGCCAGCAGCCAAGGGCTTTTGAGCGTGGGGGGATACAATGAGCAGTTCTTC | CASSQGLLSVGGYNEQFF
TRBJ2-7 | - | - | TRBV4-1 | TGCGCCAGCAGCCAAGATTTAAACGGGAAGAAGCAGTACTTC | CASSQDLNGKKQYF
TRBJ2-3 | once | TRBD2 | TRBV24-1 | TGTGCCACCAGTGTCGCAGGCCGGGGGCGGACTACTAGCGGGACAGATACGCAGTATTTT | CATSVAGRGRTTSGTDTQYF
TRBJ2-1 | - | TRBD2 | TRBV6-2/TRBV6-3 | TGTGCCAGCAGTTATGGACTAGCGGGCTATGAGCAGTTCTTC | CASSYGLAGYEQFF
TRBJ2-7 | - | TRBD1 | TRBV7-2 | TGTGCCAGCAGCTTAGTCTTTAGGGACAGCGCCTACGAGCAGTACTTC | CASSLVFRDSAYEQYF
TRBJ1-1 | - | TRBD1 | TRBV6-2/TRBV6-3 | TGTGCCAGCAGTGCATGGGACAGCCCGAACACTGAAGCTTTCTTT | CASSAWDSPNTEAFF
TRBJ2-7 | - | TRBD1 | TRBV30 | TGTGCCTGGCACCGACCGGGACAGGACTACGAGCAGTACTTC | CAWHRPGQDYEQYF
TRBJ2-1 | once | - | TRBV4-2 | TGTGCCAGCAGCCAAACCTATAATGAGCAGTTCTTC | CASSQTYNEQFF
TRBJ2-7 | - | TRBD2 | TRBV6-5 | TGTGCCAGCAGTTACTCGGGGGGGACCTACGAGCAGTACTTC | CASSYSGGTYEQYF
TRBJ2-7 | few | - | TRBV21-1 | TGTGCCAGCAGCAAAGCGACTAGCGGGAGAAAACCCCACGAGCAGTACTTC | CASSKATSGRKPHEQYF
TRBJ1-1 | - | TRBD1 | TRBV29-1 | TGCAGCGTCCGCCGGACAGGGCACTTTCGAGTCGGCATGAACACTGAAGCTTTCTTT | CSVRRTGHFRVGMNTEAFF